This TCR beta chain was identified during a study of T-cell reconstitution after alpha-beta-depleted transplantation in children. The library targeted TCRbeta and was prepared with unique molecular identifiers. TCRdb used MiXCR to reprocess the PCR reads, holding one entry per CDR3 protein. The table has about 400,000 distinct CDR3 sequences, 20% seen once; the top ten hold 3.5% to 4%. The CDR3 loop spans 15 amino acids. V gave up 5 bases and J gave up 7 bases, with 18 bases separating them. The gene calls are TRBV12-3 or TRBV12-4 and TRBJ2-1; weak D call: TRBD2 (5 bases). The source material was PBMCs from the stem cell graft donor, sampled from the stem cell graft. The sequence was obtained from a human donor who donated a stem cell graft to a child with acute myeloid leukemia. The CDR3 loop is CASSRTGAVGNEQFF. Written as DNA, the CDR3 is TGTGCCAGCAGTCGGACTGGAGCGGTTGGTAATGAGCAGTTCTTC.